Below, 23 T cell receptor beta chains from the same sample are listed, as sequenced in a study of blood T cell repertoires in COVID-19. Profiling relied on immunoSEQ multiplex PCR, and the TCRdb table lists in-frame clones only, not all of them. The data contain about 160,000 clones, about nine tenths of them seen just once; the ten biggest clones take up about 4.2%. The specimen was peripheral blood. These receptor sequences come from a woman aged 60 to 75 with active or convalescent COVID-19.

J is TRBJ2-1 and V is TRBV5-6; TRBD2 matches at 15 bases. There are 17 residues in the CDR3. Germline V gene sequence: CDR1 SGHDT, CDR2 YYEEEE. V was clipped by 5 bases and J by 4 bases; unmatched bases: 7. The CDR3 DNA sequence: TGTGCCAGCAGGTATGGACTAGCGGGGGGGCCGTACAATGAGCAGTTCTTC. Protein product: CASRYGLAGGPYNEQFF.

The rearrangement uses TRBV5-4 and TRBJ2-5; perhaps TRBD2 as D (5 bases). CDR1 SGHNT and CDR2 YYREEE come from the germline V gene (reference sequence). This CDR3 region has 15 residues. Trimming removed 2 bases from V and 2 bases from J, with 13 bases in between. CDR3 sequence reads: CASSFNGIAQETQYF. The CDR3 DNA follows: TGTGCCAGCAGCTTTAACGGGATCGCACAAGAGACCCAGTACTTC.

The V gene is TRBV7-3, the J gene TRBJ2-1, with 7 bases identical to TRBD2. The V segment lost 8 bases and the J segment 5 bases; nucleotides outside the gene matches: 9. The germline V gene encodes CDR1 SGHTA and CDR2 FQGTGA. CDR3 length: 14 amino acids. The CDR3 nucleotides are TGTGCCAGCGGCCTAACTAGCGACAACAATGAGCAGTTCTTC. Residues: CASGLTSDNNEQFF.

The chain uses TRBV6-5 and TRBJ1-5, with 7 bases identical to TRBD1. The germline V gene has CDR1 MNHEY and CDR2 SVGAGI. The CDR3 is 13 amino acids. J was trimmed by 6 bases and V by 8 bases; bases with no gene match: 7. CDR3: CASSTGQRQPQHF. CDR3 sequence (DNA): TGTGCCAGCTCGACAGGGCAACGTCAGCCCCAGCATTTT.

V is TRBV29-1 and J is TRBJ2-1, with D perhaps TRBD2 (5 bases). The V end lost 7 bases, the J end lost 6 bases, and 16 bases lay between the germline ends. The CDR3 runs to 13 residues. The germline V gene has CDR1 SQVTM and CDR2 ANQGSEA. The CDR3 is CSALLPGVNEQFF. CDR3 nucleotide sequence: TGCAGCGCTTTGTTGCCCGGGGTCAATGAGCAGTTCTTC.

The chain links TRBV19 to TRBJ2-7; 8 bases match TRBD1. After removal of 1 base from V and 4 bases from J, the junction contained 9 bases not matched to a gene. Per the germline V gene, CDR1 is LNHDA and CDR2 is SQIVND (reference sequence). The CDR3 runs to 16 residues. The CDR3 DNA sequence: TGTGCCAGTAGTATAGTCATGGGGACAGGAGAATACGAGCAGTACTTC. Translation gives CASSIVMGTGEYEQYF.

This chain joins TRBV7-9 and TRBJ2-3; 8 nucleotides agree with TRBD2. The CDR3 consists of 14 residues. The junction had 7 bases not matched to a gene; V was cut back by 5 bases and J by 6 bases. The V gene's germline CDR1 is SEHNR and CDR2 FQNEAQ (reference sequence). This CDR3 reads CASSPRAGADTQYF. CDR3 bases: TGTGCCAGCAGCCCCCGAGCGGGGGCGGATACGCAGTATTTT.

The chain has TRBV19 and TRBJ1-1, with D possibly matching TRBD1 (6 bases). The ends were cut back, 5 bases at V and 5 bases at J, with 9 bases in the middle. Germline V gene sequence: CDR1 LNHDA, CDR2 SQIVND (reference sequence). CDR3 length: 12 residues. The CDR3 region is CASSSQGTEAFF. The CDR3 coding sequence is TGTGCCAGTAGTTCCCAGGGGACTGAAGCTTTCTTT.

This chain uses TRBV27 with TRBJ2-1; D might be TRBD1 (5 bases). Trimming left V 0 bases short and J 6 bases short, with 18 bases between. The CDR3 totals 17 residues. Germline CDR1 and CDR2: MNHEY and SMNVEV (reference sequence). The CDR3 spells CASSLSNWLSQGNEQFF. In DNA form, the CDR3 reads TGTGCCAGCAGTTTATCGAATTGGCTTTCCCAGGGCAATGAGCAGTTCTTC.

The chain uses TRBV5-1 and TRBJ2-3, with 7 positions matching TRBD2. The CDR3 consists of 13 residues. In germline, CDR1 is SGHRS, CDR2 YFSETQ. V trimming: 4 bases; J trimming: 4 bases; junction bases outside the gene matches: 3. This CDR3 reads CASSPAGADTQYF. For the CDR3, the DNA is TGCGCCAGCAGCCCGGCGGGGGCAGATACGCAGTATTTT.

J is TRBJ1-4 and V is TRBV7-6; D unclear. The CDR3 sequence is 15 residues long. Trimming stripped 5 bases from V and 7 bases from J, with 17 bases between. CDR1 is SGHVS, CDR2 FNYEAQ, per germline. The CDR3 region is CASSPSAPGSEKLFF. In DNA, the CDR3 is TGTGCCAGCAGCCCATCGGCACCAGGAAGTGAAAAACTGTTTTTT.

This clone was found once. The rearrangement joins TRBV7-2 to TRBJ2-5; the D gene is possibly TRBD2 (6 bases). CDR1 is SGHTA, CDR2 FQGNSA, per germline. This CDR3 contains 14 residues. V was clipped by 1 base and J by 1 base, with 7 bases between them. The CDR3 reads CASSLGGTQETQYF. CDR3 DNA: TGTGCCAGCAGCTTAGGCGGGACCCAAGAGACCCAGTACTTC.

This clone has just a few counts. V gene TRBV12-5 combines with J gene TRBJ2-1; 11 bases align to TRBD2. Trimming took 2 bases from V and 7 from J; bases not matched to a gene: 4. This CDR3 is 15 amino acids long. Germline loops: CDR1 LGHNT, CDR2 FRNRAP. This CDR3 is CASGLSSGGLNEQFF. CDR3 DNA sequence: TGTGCTAGTGGTTTGTCTAGCGGGGGGTTAAATGAGCAGTTCTTC.

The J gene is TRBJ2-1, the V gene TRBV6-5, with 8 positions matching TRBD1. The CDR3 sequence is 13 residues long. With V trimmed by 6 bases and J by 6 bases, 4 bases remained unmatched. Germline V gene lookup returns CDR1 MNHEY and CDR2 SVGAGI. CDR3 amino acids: CASRAGGGNEQFF. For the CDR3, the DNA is TGTGCCAGCAGAGCAGGGGGCGGCAATGAGCAGTTCTTC.

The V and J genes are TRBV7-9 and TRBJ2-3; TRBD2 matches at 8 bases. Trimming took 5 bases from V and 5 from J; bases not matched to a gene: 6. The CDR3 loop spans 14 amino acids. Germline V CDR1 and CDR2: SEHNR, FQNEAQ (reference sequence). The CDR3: CASSLSGVIDTQYF. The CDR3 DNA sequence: TGTGCCAGCAGCCTTAGCGGGGTGATAGATACGCAGTATTTT.

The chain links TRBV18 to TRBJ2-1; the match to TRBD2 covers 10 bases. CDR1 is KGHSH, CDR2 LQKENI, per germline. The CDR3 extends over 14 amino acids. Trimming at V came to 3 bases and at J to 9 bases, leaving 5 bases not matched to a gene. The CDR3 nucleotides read TGTGCCAGCTCACCCAGCGGGGGGGCCTTTGAGCAGTTCTTC. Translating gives CASSPSGGAFEQFF.

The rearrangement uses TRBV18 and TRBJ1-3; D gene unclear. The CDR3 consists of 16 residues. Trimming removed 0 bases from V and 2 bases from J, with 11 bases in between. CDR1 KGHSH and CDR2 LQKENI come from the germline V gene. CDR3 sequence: CASSPPSGGPGNTIYF. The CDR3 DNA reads TGTGCCAGCTCACCACCGTCCGGAGGTCCTGGAAACACCATATATTTT.

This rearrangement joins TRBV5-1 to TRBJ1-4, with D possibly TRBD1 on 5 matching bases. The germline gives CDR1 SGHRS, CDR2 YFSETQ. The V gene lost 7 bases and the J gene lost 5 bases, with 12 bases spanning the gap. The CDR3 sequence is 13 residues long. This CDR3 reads CASAGTENEKLFF. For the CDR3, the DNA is TGCGCCAGCGCGGGGACGGAGAATGAAAAACTGTTTTTT.

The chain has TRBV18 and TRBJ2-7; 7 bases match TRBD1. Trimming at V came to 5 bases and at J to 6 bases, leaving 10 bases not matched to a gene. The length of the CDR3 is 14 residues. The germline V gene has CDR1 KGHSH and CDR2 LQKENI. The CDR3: CASSKPEGGGEQYF. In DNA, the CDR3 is TGTGCCAGCTCAAAACCGGAAGGGGGCGGCGAGCAGTACTTC.

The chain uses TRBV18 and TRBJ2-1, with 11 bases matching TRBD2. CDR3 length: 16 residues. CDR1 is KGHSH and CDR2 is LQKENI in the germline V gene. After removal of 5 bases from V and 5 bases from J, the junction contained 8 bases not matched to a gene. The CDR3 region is CASSSRLAGNNNEQFF. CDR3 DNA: TGTGCCAGCTCATCTCGACTAGCGGGGAACAACAATGAGCAGTTCTTC.

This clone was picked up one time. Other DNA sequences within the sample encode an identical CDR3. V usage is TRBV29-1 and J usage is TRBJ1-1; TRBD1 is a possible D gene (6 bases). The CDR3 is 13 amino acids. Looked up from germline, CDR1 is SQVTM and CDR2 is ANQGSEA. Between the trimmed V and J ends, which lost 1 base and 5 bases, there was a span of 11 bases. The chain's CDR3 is CSVEVGRGTEAFF. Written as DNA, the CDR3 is TGCAGCGTTGAAGTCGGCAGGGGAACTGAAGCTTTCTTT. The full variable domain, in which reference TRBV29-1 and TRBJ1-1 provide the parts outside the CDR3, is SAVISQKPSRDICQRGTSLTIQCQVDSQVTMMFWYRQQPGQSLTLIATANQGSEATYESGFVIDKFPISRPNLTFSTLTVSNMSPEDSSIYLCSVEVGRGTEAFFGQGTRLTVV.

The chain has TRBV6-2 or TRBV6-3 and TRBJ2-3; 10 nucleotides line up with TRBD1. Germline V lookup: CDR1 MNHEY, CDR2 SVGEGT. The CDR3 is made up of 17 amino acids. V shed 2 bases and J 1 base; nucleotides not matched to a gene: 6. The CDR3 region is CASSYTSGTGGTDTQYF. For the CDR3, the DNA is TGTGCCAGCAGTTACACTTCCGGGACAGGGGGCACAGATACGCAGTATTTT.

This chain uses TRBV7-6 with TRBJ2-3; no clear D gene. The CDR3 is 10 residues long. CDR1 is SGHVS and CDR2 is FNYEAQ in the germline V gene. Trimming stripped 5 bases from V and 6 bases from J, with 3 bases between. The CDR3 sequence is CASSLDTQYF. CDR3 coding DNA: TGTGCCAGCAGCCTCGATACGCAGTATTTT.